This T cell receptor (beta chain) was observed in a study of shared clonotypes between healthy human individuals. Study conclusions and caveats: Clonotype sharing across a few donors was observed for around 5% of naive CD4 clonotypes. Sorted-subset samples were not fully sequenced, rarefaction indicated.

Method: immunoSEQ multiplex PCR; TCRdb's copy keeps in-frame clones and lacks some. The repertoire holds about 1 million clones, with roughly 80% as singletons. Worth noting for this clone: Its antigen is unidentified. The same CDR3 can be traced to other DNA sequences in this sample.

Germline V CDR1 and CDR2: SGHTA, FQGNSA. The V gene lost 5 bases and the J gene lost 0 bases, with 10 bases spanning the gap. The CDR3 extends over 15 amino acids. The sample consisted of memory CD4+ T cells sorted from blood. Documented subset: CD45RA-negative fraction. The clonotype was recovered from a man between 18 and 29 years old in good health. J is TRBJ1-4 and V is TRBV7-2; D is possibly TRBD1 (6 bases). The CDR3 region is CASSPQGTTNEKLFF. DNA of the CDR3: TGTGCCAGCAGCCCTCAGGGGACAACTAATGAAAAACTGTTTTTT.